This T cell receptor (beta chain) is drawn from a study of OX40 agonist ivuxolimab in advanced cancers. At the level of the study: Patients treated during dose escalation were battling hepatocellular carcinoma, melanoma, renal cell or head and neck cancer.

Study-wide findings and caveats: The 0.1-3.0 mg/kg partial responders had among the lowest clonal expansion.

The method was immunoSEQ multiplex PCR; TCRdb's version includes in-frame clones alone and lacks a portion of them. Among tens of thousands of clones listed, nearly 85% were seen once. This clone was detected once. Its antigen is still unknown. Exclusion of a patient followed from autoimmune disease history or systemic immunosuppression. The sample in question was CD4+ or CD8+ T cells sorted from blood, obtained in a trial of the OX40 agonist ivuxolimab. The receptor was derived from an adult with an advanced solid tumor such as melanoma, head and neck, liver or kidney cancer.

The DNA for the CDR3 is TGTGCCAGCAGGAGGGGGAATCTCTCTGGAAACACCATATATTTT. Residues: CASRRGNLSGNTIYF. The chain has TRBV6-6 and TRBJ1-3; weak D call: TRBD1 (6 bases). CDR3 length equals 15 residues. Trimming left V 6 bases short and J 0 bases short, with 12 bases between. CDR1 is MNHNY and CDR2 is SVGAGI in the germline V gene (reference sequence).